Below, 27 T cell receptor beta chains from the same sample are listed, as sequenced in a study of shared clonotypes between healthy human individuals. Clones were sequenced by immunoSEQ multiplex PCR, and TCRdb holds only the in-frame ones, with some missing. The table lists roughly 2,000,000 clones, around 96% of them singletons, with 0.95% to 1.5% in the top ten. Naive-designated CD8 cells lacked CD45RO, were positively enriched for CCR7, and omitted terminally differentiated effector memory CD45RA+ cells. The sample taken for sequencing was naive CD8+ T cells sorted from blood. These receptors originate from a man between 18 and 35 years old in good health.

This CDR3 is CASSTTGGTNEKLFF. Written as DNA, the CDR3 is TGTGCCAGCAGCACCACAGGGGGCACTAATGAAAAACTGTTTTTT. The rearrangement links TRBV9 to TRBJ1-4; 9 nucleotides line up with TRBD1. Germline V gives CDR1 SGDLS, CDR2 YYNGEE. CDR3 size: 15 residues. J was trimmed by 2 bases and V by 4 bases; bases with no gene match: 3. Supplemented by reference TRBV9 and TRBJ1-4, the full variable domain reads DSGVTQTPKHLITATGQRVTLRCSPRSGDLSVYWYQQSLDQGLQFLIQYYNGEERAKGNILERFSAQQFPDLHSELNLSSLELGDSALYFCASSTTGGTNEKLFFGSGTQLSVL.

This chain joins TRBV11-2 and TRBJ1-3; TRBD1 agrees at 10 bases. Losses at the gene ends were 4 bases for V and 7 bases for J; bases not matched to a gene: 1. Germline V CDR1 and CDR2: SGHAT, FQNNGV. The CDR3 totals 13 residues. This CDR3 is CASSSDRGNTIYF. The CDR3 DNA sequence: TGTGCCAGCAGCTCGGACAGGGGGAACACCATATATTTT.

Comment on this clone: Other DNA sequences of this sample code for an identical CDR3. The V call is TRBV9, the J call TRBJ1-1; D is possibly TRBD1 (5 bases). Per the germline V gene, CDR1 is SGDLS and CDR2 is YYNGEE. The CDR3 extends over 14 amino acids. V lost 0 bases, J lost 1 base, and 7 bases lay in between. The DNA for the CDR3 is TGTGCCAGCAGCGTAGTTGGGGGGAACACTGAAGCTTTCTTT. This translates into CASSVVGGNTEAFF.

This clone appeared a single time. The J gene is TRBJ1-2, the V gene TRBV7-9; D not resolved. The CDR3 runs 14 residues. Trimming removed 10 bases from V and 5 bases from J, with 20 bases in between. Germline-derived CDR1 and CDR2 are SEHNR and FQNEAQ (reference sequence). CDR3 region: CATPPPQFPYGYTF. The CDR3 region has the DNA TGTGCCACACCCCCCCCACAGTTCCCTTATGGCTACACCTTC.

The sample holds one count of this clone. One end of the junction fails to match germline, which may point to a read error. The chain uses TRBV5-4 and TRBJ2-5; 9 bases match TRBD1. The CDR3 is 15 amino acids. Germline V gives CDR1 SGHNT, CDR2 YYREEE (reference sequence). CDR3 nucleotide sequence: TGTGCCGGCAGCTTGTTCGGACAGGGGAAAGAGACCCAGTACTTC. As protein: CAGSLFGQGKETQYF.

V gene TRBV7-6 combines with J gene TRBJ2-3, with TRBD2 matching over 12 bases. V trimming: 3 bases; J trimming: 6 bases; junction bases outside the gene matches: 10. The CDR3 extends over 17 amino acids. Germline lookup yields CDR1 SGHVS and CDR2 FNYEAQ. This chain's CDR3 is CASSLPGLAGMADTQYF. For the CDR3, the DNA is TGTGCCAGCAGCTTGCCTGGACTAGCGGGAATGGCGGATACGCAGTATTTT.

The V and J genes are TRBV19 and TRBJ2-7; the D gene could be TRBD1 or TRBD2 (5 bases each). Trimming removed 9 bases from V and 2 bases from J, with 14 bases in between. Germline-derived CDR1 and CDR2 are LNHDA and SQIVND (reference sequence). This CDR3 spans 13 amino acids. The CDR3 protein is CASGAGITYEQYF. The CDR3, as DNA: TGTGCCAGCGGGGCCGGGATCACCTACGAGCAGTACTTC.

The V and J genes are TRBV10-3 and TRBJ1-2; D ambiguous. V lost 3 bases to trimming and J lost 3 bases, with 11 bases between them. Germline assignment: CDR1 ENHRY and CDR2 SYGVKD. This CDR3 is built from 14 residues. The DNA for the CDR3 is TGTGCCATCAGTGACGAGGGAATGCACTATGGCTACACCTTC. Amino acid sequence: CAISDEGMHYGYTF.

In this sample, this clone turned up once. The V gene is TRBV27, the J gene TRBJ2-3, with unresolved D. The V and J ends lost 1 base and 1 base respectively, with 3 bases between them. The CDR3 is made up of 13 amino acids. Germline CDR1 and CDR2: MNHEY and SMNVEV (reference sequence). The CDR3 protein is CASSLYRTDTQYF. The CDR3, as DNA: TGTGCCAGCAGTTTATATCGCACAGATACGCAGTATTTT.

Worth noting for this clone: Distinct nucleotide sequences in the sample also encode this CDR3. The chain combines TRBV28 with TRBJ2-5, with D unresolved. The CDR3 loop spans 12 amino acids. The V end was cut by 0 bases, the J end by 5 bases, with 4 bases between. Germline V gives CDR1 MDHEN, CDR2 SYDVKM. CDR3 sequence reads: CASSLWGETQYF. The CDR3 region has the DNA TGTGCCAGCAGTTTATGGGGGGAGACCCAGTACTTC.

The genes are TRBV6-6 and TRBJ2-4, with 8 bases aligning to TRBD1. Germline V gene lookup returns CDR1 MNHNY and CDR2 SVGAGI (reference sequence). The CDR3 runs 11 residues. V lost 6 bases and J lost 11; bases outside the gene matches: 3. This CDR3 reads CASSLQGVQYF. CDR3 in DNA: TGTGCCAGCAGCTTACAGGGGGTTCAGTACTTC.

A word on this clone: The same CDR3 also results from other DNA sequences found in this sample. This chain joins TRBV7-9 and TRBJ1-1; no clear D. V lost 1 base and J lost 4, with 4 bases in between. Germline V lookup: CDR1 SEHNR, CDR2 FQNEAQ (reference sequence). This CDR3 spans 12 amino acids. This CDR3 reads CASSLGFTEAFF. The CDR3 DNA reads TGTGCCAGCAGCTTAGGTTTCACTGAAGCTTTCTTT.

The CDR3 sequence: CASTPLSDSPLHF. The CDR3 DNA follows: TGTGCCAGCACCCCCCTTAGCGATTCACCCCTCCACTTT. The chain has TRBV28 and TRBJ1-6; no firm D call. The CDR3 covers 13 residues. Trimming stripped 7 bases from V and 8 bases from J, with 12 bases between. Germline V gene sequence: CDR1 MDHEN, CDR2 SYDVKM. The variable domain in full, completed from reference TRBV28 and TRBJ1-6, reads DVKVTQSSRYLVKRTGEKVFLECVQDMDHENMFWYRQDPGLGLRLIYFSYDVKMKEKGDIPEGYSVSREKKERFSLILESASTNQTSMYLCASTPLSDSPLHFGNGTRLTVT.

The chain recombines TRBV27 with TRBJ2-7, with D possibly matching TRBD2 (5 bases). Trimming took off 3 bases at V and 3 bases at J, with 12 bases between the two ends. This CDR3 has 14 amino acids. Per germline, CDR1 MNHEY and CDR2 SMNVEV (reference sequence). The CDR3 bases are TGTGCCAGCAGTTTGACGTTTGGGAGCTACGAGCAGTACTTC. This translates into CASSLTFGSYEQYF.

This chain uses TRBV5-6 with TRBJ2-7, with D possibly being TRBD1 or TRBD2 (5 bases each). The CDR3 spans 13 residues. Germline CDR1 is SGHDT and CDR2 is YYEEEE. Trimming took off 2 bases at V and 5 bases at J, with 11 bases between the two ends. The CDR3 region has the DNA TGTGCCAGCAGCTTCGGGGCTCCCGACGAGCAGTACTTC. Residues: CASSFGAPDEQYF. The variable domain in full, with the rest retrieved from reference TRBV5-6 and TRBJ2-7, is DAGVTQSPTHLIKTRGQQVTLRCSPKSGHDTVSWYQQALGQGPQFIFQYYEEEERQRGNFPDRFSGHQFPNYSSELNVNALLLGDSALYLCASSFGAPDEQYFGPGTRLTVT.

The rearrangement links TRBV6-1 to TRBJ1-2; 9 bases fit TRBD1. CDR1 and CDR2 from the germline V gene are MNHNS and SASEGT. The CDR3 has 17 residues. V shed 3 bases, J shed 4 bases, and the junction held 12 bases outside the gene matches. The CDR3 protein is CASSDWRQGESVYGYTF. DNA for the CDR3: TGTGCCAGCAGTGACTGGCGACAGGGGGAATCGGTCTATGGCTACACCTTC.

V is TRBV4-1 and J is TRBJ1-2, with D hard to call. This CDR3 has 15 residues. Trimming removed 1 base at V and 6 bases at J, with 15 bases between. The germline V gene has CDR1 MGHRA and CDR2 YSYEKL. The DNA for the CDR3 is TGCGCCAGCAGCCAAGGTCCCGGTAGGGATGATGGCTACACCTTC. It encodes CASSQGPGRDDGYTF.

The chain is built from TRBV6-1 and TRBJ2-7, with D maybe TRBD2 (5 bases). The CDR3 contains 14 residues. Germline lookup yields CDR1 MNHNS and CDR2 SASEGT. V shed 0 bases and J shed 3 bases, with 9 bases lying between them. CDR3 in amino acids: CASSEAPGIYEQYF. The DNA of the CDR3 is TGTGCCAGCAGTGAAGCGCCCGGGATCTACGAGCAGTACTTC.

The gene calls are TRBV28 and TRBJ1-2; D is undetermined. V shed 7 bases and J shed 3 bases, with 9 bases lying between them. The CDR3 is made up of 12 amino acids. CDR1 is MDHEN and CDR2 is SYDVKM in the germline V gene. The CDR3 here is CASISGYYGYTF. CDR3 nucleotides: TGTGCCAGCATCTCGGGGTACTATGGCTACACCTTC.

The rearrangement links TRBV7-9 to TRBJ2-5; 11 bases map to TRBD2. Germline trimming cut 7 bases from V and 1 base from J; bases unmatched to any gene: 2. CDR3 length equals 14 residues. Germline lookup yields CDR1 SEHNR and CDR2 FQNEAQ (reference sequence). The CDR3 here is CASIGTSGQETQYF. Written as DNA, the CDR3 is TGTGCCAGCATCGGGACTAGCGGCCAAGAGACCCAGTACTTC.

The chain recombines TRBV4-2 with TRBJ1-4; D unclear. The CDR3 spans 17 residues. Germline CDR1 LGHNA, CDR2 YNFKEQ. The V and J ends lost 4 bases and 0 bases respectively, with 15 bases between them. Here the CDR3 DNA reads TGTGCCAGCAGCCGAGAAGGGATCGCAACAACTAATGAAAAACTGTTTTTT. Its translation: CASSREGIATTNEKLFF.

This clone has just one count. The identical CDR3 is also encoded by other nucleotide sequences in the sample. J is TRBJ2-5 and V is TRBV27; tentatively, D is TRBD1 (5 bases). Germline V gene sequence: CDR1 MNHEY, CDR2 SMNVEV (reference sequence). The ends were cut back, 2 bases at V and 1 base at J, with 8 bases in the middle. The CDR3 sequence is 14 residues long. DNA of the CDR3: TGTGCCAGCAGTTTACAGGGTTTCCAAGAGACCCAGTACTTC. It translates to CASSLQGFQETQYF.

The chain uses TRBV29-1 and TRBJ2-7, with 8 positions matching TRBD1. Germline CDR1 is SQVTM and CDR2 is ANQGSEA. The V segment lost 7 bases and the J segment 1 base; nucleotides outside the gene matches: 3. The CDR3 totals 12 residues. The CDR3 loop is CSGGQDSYEQYF. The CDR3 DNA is TGCAGCGGGGGACAGGATTCCTACGAGCAGTACTTC.

The CDR3: CASRSGGLYNEQFF. CDR3 nucleotides: TGCGCCAGCCGTAGCGGGGGGCTTTACAATGAGCAGTTCTTC. The gene calls are TRBV5-1 and TRBJ2-1; 10 bases agree with TRBD2. The CDR3 is 14 residues long. Germline trimming cut 7 bases from V and 4 bases from J; bases unmatched to any gene: 5. Germline V gene sequence: CDR1 SGHRS, CDR2 YFSETQ. The whole variable domain, remainder taken from reference TRBV5-1 and TRBJ2-1, is KAGVTQTPRYLIKTRGQQVTLSCSPISGHRSVSWYQQTPGQGLQFLFEYFSETQRNKGNFPGRFSGRQFSNSRSEMNVSTLELGDSALYLCASRSGGLYNEQFFGPGTRLTVL.

The chain's CDR3 is CASSDSEDEQYF. CDR3 DNA sequence: TGTGCCAGCAGCGACAGCGAAGACGAGCAGTACTTC. The V and J genes are TRBV9 and TRBJ2-7, with D unresolved. This CDR3 has 12 amino acids. The germline V and J ends were trimmed by 3 bases and 5 bases, with 9 bases remaining between them. The germline CDR1 and CDR2 sequences are SGDLS and YYNGEE.

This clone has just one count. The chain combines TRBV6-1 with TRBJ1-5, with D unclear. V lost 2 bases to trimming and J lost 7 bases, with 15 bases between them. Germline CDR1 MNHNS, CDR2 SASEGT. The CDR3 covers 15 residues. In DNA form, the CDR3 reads TGTGCCAGCAGTGAAAACCGACGATTATGGCAGCCCCAGCATTTT. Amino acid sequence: CASSENRRLWQPQHF.

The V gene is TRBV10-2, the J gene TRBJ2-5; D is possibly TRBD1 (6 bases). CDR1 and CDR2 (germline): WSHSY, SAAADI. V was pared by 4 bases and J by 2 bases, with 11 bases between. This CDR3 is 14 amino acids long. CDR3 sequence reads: CASSVLGQQETQYF. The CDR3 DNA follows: TGCGCCAGCAGTGTCCTAGGACAGCAAGAGACCCAGTACTTC.